This T cell receptor (beta chain) originates from a study of beta chain features in type 1 diabetes. Study overall: Age, gender and cell yields were similar between patients and healthy donors.

TCRB transcripts that were expressed got sequenced, as all of the isolated RNA had been reverse transcribed. Libraries were prepared by immunoSEQ multiplex PCR; TCRdb keeps only in-frame clonotypes and omits some of them. The sample includes hundreds of thousands of clones, around 15% of them seen just once. V gave up 2 bases and J gave up 4 bases, with 9 bases separating them. Germline CDR1 is MNHNY and CDR2 is SVGAGI (reference sequence). The CDR3 contains 13 residues. One heparinised draw, averaging about 110 mL, was taken per donor. Sorting produced populations that all topped 98% purity. Study results and caveats: For type 1 diabetes patients, VDJ junctions showed fewer insertions and more deletions.

This clone was seen more than once but under ten times. Its specificity is not known. The specimen was naive CD4+ T cells from blood. This rearrangement joins TRBV6-6 to TRBJ2-7; unclear D gene. This clonotype was sampled from a man younger than 35 in good health. CDR3 in DNA: TGTGCCAGCAGTTACGGCGGATCTTACGAGCAGTACTTC. This codes for CASSYGGSYEQYF.